The rows below give T cell receptor beta chains drawn from one sample of a study of T-cell reconstitution after alpha-beta-depleted transplantation in children. TCRdb passed the PCR reads through MiXCR, listing each CDR3 protein once. This sample has roughly 52,000 distinct CDR3 sequences, with under 6.5% found just once. Sample: PBMCs, mostly from graft donor cells, taken 60 days after TCRalphabeta/CD19-depleted stem cell transplant. All receptors derive from a female patient younger than 10 who had a stem cell transplant for aplastic anemia, so the T cells may come from the graft donor. The CDR3 runs from the conserved cysteine through the conserved F or W. The D gene is left open where the match is weak. Only some rows state a clone size, as once, few, many or a class for expanded clones.

cdr3_aa: CASSQGHNYGYTF; cdr3_nt: TGTGCCAGCAGCCAAGGACATAACTATGGCTACACCTTC; v_call: TRBV3-1; j_call: TRBJ1-2; d_call: -; clone_size: -
cdr3_aa: CASSLRLRTEKLFF; cdr3_nt: TGTGCCAGCAGCTTAAGGCTCCGTACCGAAAAACTGTTTTTT; v_call: TRBV7-3; j_call: TRBJ1-4; d_call: -; clone_size: -
cdr3_aa: CSAGGPRTDTQYF; cdr3_nt: TGCAGTGCGGGAGGACCGCGCACAGATACGCAGTATTTT; v_call: TRBV20-1; j_call: TRBJ2-3; d_call: -; clone_size: many
cdr3_aa: CASSLVTPYF; cdr3_nt: TGTGCCAGCAGTTTAGTCACTCCATATTTT; v_call: TRBV12-3/TRBV12-4; j_call: TRBJ1-3; d_call: -; clone_size: many
cdr3_aa: CASSYDGFDQPQHF; cdr3_nt: TGTGCCAGCAGTTACGACGGTTTCGATCAGCCCCAGCATTTT; v_call: TRBV6-5; j_call: TRBJ1-5; d_call: -; clone_size: many
cdr3_aa: CASSQGEGGTQYF; cdr3_nt: TGCGCCAGCAGCCAAGGGGAGGGGGGGACCCAGTACTTC; v_call: TRBV4-3; j_call: TRBJ2-5; d_call: -; clone_size: many
cdr3_aa: CASSTTLGVYEQYF; cdr3_nt: TGTGCCAGCAGCACAACACTCGGAGTCTACGAGCAGTACTTC; v_call: TRBV6-5; j_call: TRBJ2-7; d_call: -; clone_size: -
cdr3_aa: CASSHWTDSEQYF; cdr3_nt: TGTGCCAGCAGCCACTGGACAGACTCCGAGCAGTACTTC; v_call: TRBV3-1; j_call: TRBJ2-7; d_call: -; clone_size: many
cdr3_aa: CASSSGGYGYTF; cdr3_nt: TGCGCCAGCAGCTCAGGGGGCTATGGCTACACCTTC; v_call: TRBV5-1; j_call: TRBJ1-2; d_call: TRBD1; clone_size: many
cdr3_aa: CASSFHRGQGISF; cdr3_nt: TGTGCCAGCAGTTTCCACAGGGGGCAGGGGATTTCCTTC; v_call: TRBV12-3/TRBV12-4; j_call: TRBJ1-2; d_call: TRBD1; clone_size: many
cdr3_aa: CAISPDRALTSNQPQHF; cdr3_nt: TGTGCCATCAGCCCGGACAGGGCCCTTACTAGCAATCAGCCCCAGCATTTT; v_call: TRBV10-3; j_call: TRBJ1-5; d_call: TRBD1; clone_size: many
cdr3_aa: CASIPRGSQETQYF; cdr3_nt: TGCGCCAGCATTCCTAGGGGGTCCCAAGAGACCCAGTACTTC; v_call: TRBV10-2; j_call: TRBJ2-5; d_call: -; clone_size: many
cdr3_aa: CSALSPSTDEQFF; cdr3_nt: TGCAGTGCCCTCTCTCCATCGACGGATGAGCAGTTCTTC; v_call: TRBV20-1; j_call: TRBJ2-1; d_call: -; clone_size: many
cdr3_aa: CASSFAGGPKVLTF; cdr3_nt: TGTGCCAGCAGTTTCGCGGGGGGGCCTAAAGTCCTGACTTTC; v_call: TRBV12-3/TRBV12-4; j_call: TRBJ2-6; d_call: TRBD2; clone_size: many
cdr3_aa: CASMKNYGYTF; cdr3_nt: TGTGCCAGCATGAAGAACTATGGCTACACCTTC; v_call: TRBV12-3/TRBV12-4; j_call: TRBJ1-2; d_call: -; clone_size: once
cdr3_aa: CASSRTYNSPLHF; cdr3_nt: TGTGCCAGCAGCCGCACCTATAATTCACCCCTCCACTTT; v_call: TRBV3-1; j_call: TRBJ1-6; d_call: -; clone_size: many
cdr3_aa: CASSQGGARRHNEQFF; cdr3_nt: TGTGCCAGCAGCCAAGGTGGGGCCCGGCGCCACAATGAGCAGTTCTTC; v_call: TRBV3-1; j_call: TRBJ2-1; d_call: -; clone_size: many
cdr3_aa: CASSPEQHLEQYF; cdr3_nt: TGTGCCAGCTCACCAGAACAGCATCTCGAGCAGTACTTC; v_call: TRBV18; j_call: TRBJ2-7; d_call: -; clone_size: -
cdr3_aa: CASSGTGSPDTQYF; cdr3_nt: TGTGCCAGCAGTGGGACAGGGTCTCCAGATACGCAGTATTTT; v_call: TRBV12-3/TRBV12-4; j_call: TRBJ2-3; d_call: TRBD1; clone_size: many
cdr3_aa: CASSPNSDTQYF; cdr3_nt: TGTGCCAGCAGCCCTAATTCAGATACGCAGTATTTT; v_call: TRBV3-1; j_call: TRBJ2-3; d_call: -; clone_size: many
cdr3_aa: CASSGGGGTDTQYF; cdr3_nt: TGCGCCAGCAGCGGTGGCGGGGGGACAGATACGCAGTATTTT; v_call: TRBV5-1; j_call: TRBJ2-3; d_call: TRBD2; clone_size: many
cdr3_aa: CASSPSLSTDTQYF; cdr3_nt: TGTGCCAGCAGTCCATCTTTAAGCACAGATACGCAGTATTTT; v_call: TRBV7-6; j_call: TRBJ2-3; d_call: -; clone_size: many
cdr3_aa: CASSLVAYGSTF; cdr3_nt: -; v_call: TRBV12-3/TRBV12-4; j_call: TRBJ1-2; d_call: -; clone_size: many
cdr3_aa: CASSESAGSSYNEQFF; cdr3_nt: TGTGCCAGCAGTGAATCGGCGGGGAGCTCCTACAATGAGCAGTTCTTC; v_call: TRBV25-1; j_call: TRBJ2-1; d_call: -; clone_size: many
cdr3_aa: CASSFSRGSNIQYF; cdr3_nt: TGTGCCAGCAGTTTCTCGAGGGGCTCAAACATTCAGTACTTC; v_call: TRBV28; j_call: TRBJ2-4; d_call: -; clone_size: many
cdr3_aa: CASSLKAYSEQFF; cdr3_nt: TGTGCCAGCAGTTTAAAGGCCTACAGTGAGCAGTTCTTC; v_call: TRBV12-3/TRBV12-4; j_call: TRBJ2-1; d_call: -; clone_size: many
cdr3_aa: CASSLRDLGTYEQYF; cdr3_nt: TGCGCCAGCAGCCTCCGGGACCTCGGCACCTACGAGCAGTACTTC; v_call: TRBV4-1; j_call: TRBJ2-7; d_call: -; clone_size: many
cdr3_aa: CASSQDPGQGYSGANVLTF; cdr3_nt: TGCGCCAGCAGCCAAGATCCGGGACAGGGATACTCTGGGGCCAACGTCCTGACTTTC; v_call: TRBV4-1; j_call: TRBJ2-6; d_call: TRBD1; clone_size: few
cdr3_aa: CASSLVRGAYNEQFF; cdr3_nt: TGTGCCAGCAGCTTGGTGAGAGGGGCCTACAATGAGCAGTTCTTC; v_call: TRBV5-6; j_call: TRBJ2-1; d_call: -; clone_size: many
cdr3_aa: CATSREDADNEQFF; cdr3_nt: TGTGCCACCAGCAGAGAGGACGCGGACAATGAGCAGTTCTTC; v_call: TRBV15; j_call: TRBJ2-1; d_call: -; clone_size: medium-sized
cdr3_aa: CASSQVRQSGPSNEKLFF; cdr3_nt: TGTGCCAGCAGCCAAGTTCGACAGTCTGGACCTTCAAATGAAAAACTGTTTTTT; v_call: TRBV3-1; j_call: TRBJ1-4; d_call: -; clone_size: many
cdr3_aa: CASSYLHLNTGELFF; cdr3_nt: TGTGCCAGCAGTTACCTTCACTTGAACACCGGGGAGCTGTTTTTT; v_call: TRBV6-6; j_call: TRBJ2-2; d_call: -; clone_size: many
cdr3_aa: CSVQGRPEMGFDEQFF; cdr3_nt: TGCAGCGTACAGGGAAGACCGGAGATGGGGTTCGATGAGCAGTTCTTC; v_call: TRBV29-1; j_call: TRBJ2-1; d_call: -; clone_size: many
cdr3_aa: CASSLGGLAVTGELFF; cdr3_nt: TGCGCCAGCTCCCTTGGGGGACTAGCGGTCACCGGGGAGCTGTTTTTT; v_call: TRBV5-1; j_call: TRBJ2-2; d_call: TRBD2; clone_size: -
cdr3_aa: CSVAPGDYSYEQYF; cdr3_nt: TGCAGCGTGGCACCAGGGGACTACTCCTACGAGCAGTACTTC; v_call: TRBV29-1; j_call: TRBJ2-7; d_call: -; clone_size: many
cdr3_aa: CAISVAGVRYEQYF; cdr3_nt: TGTGCCATCAGTGTTGCGGGAGTGCGCTACGAGCAGTACTTC; v_call: TRBV10-3; j_call: TRBJ2-7; d_call: TRBD2; clone_size: medium-sized
cdr3_aa: CASSQDNDFLNEQFF; cdr3_nt: TGTGCCAGCAGCCAGGATAACGACTTCCTCAATGAGCAGTTCTTC; v_call: TRBV4-2; j_call: TRBJ2-1; d_call: -; clone_size: few
cdr3_aa: CASSFPPGETEAFF; cdr3_nt: TGTGCCAGCAGCTTTCCCCCGGGAGAGACTGAAGCTTTCTTT; v_call: TRBV5-6; j_call: TRBJ1-1; d_call: -; clone_size: many
cdr3_aa: CASHWAGGARETQYF; cdr3_nt: TGTGCCAGCCACTGGGCCGGGGGGGCCCGGGAGACCCAGTACTTC; v_call: TRBV12-3/TRBV12-4; j_call: TRBJ2-5; d_call: TRBD2; clone_size: many
cdr3_aa: CASKIGAGNQPQHF; cdr3_nt: TGTGCCAGCAAAATAGGAGCCGGCAATCAGCCCCAGCATTTT; v_call: TRBV12-3/TRBV12-4; j_call: TRBJ1-5; d_call: -; clone_size: many
cdr3_aa: CASSVDMTNSYEQYF; cdr3_nt: TGTGCCAGCAGCGTAGACATGACTAACTCCTACGAGCAGTACTTC; v_call: TRBV9; j_call: TRBJ2-7; d_call: -; clone_size: many
cdr3_aa: CSGGQGITDTQYF; cdr3_nt: TGCAGTGGAGGCCAGGGGATCACAGATACGCAGTATTTT; v_call: TRBV20-1; j_call: TRBJ2-3; d_call: -; clone_size: many
cdr3_aa: CASSLASPEYF; cdr3_nt: TGTGCCAGCAGCTTGGCTAGCCCCGAGTATTTT; v_call: TRBV5-6; j_call: TRBJ2-3; d_call: -; clone_size: many
cdr3_aa: CASREGARYGYTF; cdr3_nt: TGTGCCAGCAGAGAGGGGGCGCGGTATGGCTACACCTTC; v_call: TRBV12-3/TRBV12-4; j_call: TRBJ1-2; d_call: TRBD1; clone_size: many
cdr3_aa: CSAMDRRDYGYTF; cdr3_nt: TGCAGTGCTATGGACAGGCGAGACTATGGCTACACCTTC; v_call: TRBV20-1; j_call: TRBJ1-2; d_call: TRBD1; clone_size: many
cdr3_aa: CASSPGDTRTGELFF; cdr3_nt: TGTGCCAGCAGCCCGGGGGACACCCGCACCGGGGAGCTGTTTTTT; v_call: TRBV7-2; j_call: TRBJ2-2; d_call: -; clone_size: few
cdr3_aa: CASSQGGGHYEQYF; cdr3_nt: TGTGCCAGCAGCCAAGGGGGCGGACACTACGAGCAGTACTTC; v_call: TRBV3-1; j_call: TRBJ2-7; d_call: -; clone_size: many
cdr3_aa: CASSQDPLAGADTQYF; cdr3_nt: TGCGCCAGCAGCCAAGATCCGCTAGCCGGGGCAGATACGCAGTATTTT; v_call: TRBV4-1; j_call: TRBJ2-3; d_call: -; clone_size: many
cdr3_aa: CSARAIATGELFF; cdr3_nt: TGCAGTGCTAGGGCGATAGCGACCGGGGAGCTGTTTTTT; v_call: TRBV20-1; j_call: TRBJ2-2; d_call: -; clone_size: many
cdr3_aa: CASSVGTSDLYEQYF; cdr3_nt: TGTGCCAGCAGCGTCGGGACTAGCGACCTATACGAGCAGTACTTC; v_call: TRBV9; j_call: TRBJ2-7; d_call: TRBD2; clone_size: many
cdr3_aa: CASSPGSTVPNEQFF; cdr3_nt: TGTGCCAGCAGCCCCGGGTCCACCGTACCCAATGAGCAGTTCTTC; v_call: TRBV7-2; j_call: TRBJ2-1; d_call: -; clone_size: few
cdr3_aa: CASSLLQGGLSKNIQYF; cdr3_nt: TGTGCCAGCAGCTTACTCCAAGGGGGCTTGTCCAAAAACATTCAGTACTTC; v_call: TRBV7-2; j_call: TRBJ2-4; d_call: TRBD1; clone_size: -
cdr3_aa: CSVEGGYTF; cdr3_nt: TGCAGCGTTGAGGGTGGCTACACCTTC; v_call: TRBV29-1; j_call: TRBJ1-2; d_call: -; clone_size: few
cdr3_aa: CASSFRLGYEQYF; cdr3_nt: TGCGCCAGCAGCTTCCGACTTGGCTACGAGCAGTACTTC; v_call: TRBV5-1; j_call: TRBJ2-7; d_call: -; clone_size: many
cdr3_aa: CASSSGTGSSYEQYF; cdr3_nt: TGCGCCAGCAGCTCCGGGACAGGGAGCTCCTACGAGCAGTACTTC; v_call: TRBV5-1; j_call: TRBJ2-7; d_call: TRBD1; clone_size: many